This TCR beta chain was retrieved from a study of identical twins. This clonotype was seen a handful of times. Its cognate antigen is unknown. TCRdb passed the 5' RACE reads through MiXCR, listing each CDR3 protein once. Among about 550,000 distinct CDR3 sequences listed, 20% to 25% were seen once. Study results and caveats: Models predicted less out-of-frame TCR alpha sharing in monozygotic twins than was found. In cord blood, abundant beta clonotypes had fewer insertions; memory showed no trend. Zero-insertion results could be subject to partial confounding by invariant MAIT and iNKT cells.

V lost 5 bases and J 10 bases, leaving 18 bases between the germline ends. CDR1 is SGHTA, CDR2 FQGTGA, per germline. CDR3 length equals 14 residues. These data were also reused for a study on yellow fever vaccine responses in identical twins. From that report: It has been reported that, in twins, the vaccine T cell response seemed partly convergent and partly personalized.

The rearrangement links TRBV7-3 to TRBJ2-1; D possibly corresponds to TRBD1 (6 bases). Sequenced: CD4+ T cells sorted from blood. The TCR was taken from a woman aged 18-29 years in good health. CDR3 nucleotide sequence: TGTGCCAGCAGCCCTCTCGGGCAGGGGACAGAGCAGTTCTTC. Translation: CASSPLGQGTEQFF.